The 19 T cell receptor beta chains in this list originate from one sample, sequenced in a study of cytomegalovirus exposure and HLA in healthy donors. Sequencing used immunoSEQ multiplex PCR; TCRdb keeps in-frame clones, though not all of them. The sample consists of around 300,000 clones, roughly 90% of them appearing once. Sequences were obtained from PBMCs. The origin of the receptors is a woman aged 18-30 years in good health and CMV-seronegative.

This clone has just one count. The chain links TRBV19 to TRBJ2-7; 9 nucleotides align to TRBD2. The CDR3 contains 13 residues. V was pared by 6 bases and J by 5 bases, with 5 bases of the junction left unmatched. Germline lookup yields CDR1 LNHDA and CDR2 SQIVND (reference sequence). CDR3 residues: CASSPGLANEQYF. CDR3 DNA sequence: TGTGCCAGTAGCCCTGGACTAGCGAACGAGCAGTACTTC. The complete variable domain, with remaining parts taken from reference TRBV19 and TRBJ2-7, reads DGGITQSPKYLFRKEGQNVTLSCEQNLNHDAMYWYRQDPGQGLRLIYYSQIVNDFQKGDIAEGYSVSREKKESFPLTVTSAQKNPTAFYLCASSPGLANEQYFGPGTRLTVT.

CDR3 amino acids: CASRTTPFSYEQYF. The CDR3, as DNA: TGTGCCAGCAGGACGACTCCTTTCTCCTACGAGCAGTACTTC. This rearrangement joins TRBV6-5 to TRBJ2-7, with no clear D. Looked up from germline, CDR1 is MNHEY and CDR2 is SVGAGI. V lost 6 bases and J lost 0, with 12 bases in between. The CDR3 sequence is 14 residues long.

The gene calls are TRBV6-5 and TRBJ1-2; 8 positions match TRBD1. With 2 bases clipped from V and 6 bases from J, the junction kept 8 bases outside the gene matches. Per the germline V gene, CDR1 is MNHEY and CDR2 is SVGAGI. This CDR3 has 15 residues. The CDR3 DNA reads TGTGCCAGCAGTTACGTCCGGACAGGGTACGATGGCTACACCTTC. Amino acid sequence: CASSYVRTGYDGYTF.

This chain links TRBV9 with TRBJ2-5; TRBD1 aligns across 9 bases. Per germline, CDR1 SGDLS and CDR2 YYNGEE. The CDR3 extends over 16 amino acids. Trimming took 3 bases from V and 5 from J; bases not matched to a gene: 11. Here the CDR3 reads CASSGETPGTGETQYF. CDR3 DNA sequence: TGTGCCAGCAGCGGAGAGACCCCAGGGACAGGGGAGACCCAGTACTTC. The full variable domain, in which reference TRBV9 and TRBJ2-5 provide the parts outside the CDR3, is DSGVTQTPKHLITATGQRVTLRCSPRSGDLSVYWYQQSLDQGLQFLIQYYNGEERAKGNILERFSAQQFPDLHSELNLSSLELGDSALYFCASSGETPGTGETQYFGPGTRLLVL.

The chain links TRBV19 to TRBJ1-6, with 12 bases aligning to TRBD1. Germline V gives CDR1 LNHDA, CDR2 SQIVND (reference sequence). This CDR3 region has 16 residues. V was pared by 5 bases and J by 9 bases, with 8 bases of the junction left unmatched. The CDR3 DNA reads TGTGCCAGTAGTGACCGGGACAGGGGGCGCGGTTCACCCCTCCACTTT. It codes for CASSDRDRGRGSPLHF. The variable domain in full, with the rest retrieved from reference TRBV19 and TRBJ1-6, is DGGITQSPKYLFRKEGQNVTLSCEQNLNHDAMYWYRQDPGQGLRLIYYSQIVNDFQKGDIAEGYSVSREKKESFPLTVTSAQKNPTAFYLCASSDRDRGRGSPLHFGNGTRLTVT.

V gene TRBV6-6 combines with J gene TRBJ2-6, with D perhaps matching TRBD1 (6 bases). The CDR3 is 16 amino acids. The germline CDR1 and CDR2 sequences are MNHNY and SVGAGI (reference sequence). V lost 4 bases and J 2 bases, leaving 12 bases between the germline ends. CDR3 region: CASSWDRQAGANVLTF. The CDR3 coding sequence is TGTGCCAGCAGTTGGGATAGACAGGCTGGGGCCAACGTCCTGACTTTC.

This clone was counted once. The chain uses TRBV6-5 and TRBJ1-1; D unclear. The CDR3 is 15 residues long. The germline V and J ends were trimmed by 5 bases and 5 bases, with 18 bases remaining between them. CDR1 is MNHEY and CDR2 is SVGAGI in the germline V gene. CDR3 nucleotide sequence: TGTGCCAGCAGTGACTACGGCCGGGCGGGGACTGAAGCTTTCTTT. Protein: CASSDYGRAGTEAFF.

The CDR3: CASSTGENTEAFF. In DNA, the CDR3 is TGTGCCAGCAGCACAGGGGAGAACACTGAAGCTTTCTTT. V is TRBV6-6 and J is TRBJ1-1; 7 bases are shared with TRBD1. CDR1 and CDR2 from the germline V gene are MNHNY and SVGAGI (reference sequence). V trimming: 6 bases; J trimming: 1 base; junction bases outside the gene matches: 2. This CDR3 has 13 amino acids.

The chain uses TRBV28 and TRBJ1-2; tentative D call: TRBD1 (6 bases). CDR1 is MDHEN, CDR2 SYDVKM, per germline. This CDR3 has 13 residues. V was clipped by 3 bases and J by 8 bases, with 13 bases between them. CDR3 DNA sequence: TGTGCCAGCAGTTTCTCACAGGGACGAGGCTACACCTTC. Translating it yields CASSFSQGRGYTF.

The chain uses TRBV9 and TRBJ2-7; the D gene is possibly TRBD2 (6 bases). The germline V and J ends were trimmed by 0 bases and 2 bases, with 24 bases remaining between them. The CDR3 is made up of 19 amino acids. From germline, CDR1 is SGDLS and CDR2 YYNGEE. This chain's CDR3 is CASSVAPYPRGGIPYEQYF. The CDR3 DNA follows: TGTGCCAGCAGCGTAGCCCCGTATCCTCGCGGAGGGATCCCCTACGAGCAGTACTTC.

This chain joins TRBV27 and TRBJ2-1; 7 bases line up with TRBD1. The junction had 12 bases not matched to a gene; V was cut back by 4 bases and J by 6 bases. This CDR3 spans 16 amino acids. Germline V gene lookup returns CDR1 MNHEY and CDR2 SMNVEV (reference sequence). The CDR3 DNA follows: TGTGCCAGCAGTTCCCGACAGGGTTCAGGTTTCAATGAGCAGTTCTTC. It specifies CASSSRQGSGFNEQFF.

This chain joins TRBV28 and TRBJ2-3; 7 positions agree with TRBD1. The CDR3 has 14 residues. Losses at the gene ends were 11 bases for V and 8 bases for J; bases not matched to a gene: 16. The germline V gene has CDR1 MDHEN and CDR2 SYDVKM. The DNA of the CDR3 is TGTGCCTCCCTAGGGGGCAGGACCTCGGGTACGCAGTATTTT. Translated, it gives CASLGGRTSGTQYF.

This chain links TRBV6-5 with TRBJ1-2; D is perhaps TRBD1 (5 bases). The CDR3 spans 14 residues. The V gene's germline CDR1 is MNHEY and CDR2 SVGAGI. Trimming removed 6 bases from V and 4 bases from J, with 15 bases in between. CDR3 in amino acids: CASRARTQTYGYTF. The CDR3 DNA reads TGTGCCAGCAGAGCACGGACACAAACCTATGGCTACACCTTC.

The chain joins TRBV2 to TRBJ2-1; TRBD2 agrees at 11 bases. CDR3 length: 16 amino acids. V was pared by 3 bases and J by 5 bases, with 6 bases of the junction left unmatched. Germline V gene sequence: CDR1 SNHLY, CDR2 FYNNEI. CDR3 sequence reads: CASSELLAGVDNEQFF. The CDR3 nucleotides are TGTGCCAGCAGTGAGCTACTAGCGGGAGTTGACAATGAGCAGTTCTTC.

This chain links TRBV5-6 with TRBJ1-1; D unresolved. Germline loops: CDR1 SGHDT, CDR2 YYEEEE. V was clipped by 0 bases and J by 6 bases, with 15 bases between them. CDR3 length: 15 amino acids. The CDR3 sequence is CASSLETPPLAEAFF. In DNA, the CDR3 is TGTGCCAGCAGCTTGGAAACTCCCCCTCTCGCTGAAGCTTTCTTT.

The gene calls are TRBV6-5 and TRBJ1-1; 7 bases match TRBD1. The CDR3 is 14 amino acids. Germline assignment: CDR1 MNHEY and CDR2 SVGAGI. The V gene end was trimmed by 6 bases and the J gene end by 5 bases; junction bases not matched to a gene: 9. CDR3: CASSQGRGVTEAFF. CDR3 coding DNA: TGTGCCAGCAGCCAGGGCAGGGGGGTGACTGAAGCTTTCTTT.

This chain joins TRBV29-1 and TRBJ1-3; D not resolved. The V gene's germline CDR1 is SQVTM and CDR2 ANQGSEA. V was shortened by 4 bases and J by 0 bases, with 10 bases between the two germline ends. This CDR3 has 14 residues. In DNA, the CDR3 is TGCAGCGTTGCATTCGAGGTCTCTGGAAACACCATATATTTT. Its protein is CSVAFEVSGNTIYF.

The CDR3 sequence: CASRSLAGARTDTQYF. For the CDR3, the DNA is TGTGCCAGCAGATCATTAGCGGGAGCTCGCACAGATACGCAGTATTTT. The rearrangement joins TRBV5-4 to TRBJ2-3; 9 bases align to TRBD2. The V segment lost 5 bases and the J segment 1 base; nucleotides outside the gene matches: 8. The CDR3 spans 16 residues. CDR1 SGHNT and CDR2 YYREEE come from the germline V gene (reference sequence).

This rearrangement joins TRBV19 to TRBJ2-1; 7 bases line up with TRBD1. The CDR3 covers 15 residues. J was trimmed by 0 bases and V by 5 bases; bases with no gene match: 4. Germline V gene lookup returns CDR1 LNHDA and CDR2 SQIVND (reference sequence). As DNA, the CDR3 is TGTGCCAGTAGTCGGACAGGTGGCTCCTACAATGAGCAGTTCTTC. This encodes CASSRTGGSYNEQFF.